In this sample, the clone carrying this T cell receptor beta chain turned up a few times. No antigen is known for it. These data originate in a study of T cell repertoires in cytomegalovirus infection. Notes on the study in general: Carriers of CMV and the relevant HLA type were discriminated by public TCR beta frequency.

This CDR3 region has 12 residues. CDR1 and CDR2 from the germline V gene are MDHEN and SYDVKM. Trimming stripped 4 bases from V and 7 bases from J, with 10 bases between. From the reads, TCRdb called clonotypes with MiXCR, one entry per CDR3 protein. Found here are 250,000 or so distinct CDR3 sequences, more than 9% of them singletons; the top ten hold 1.5% to 2%. The chain is built from TRBV28 and TRBJ1-2, with D tentatively TRBD1 (6 bases). This receptor was obtained from a human donor in good health (CMV status not recorded). Some clones in this sample may be carry-over from other donors' samples. The sequenced sample was PBMCs. This CDR3 reads CASSSGQTGYTF. CDR3 sequence (DNA): TGTGCCAGCAGTTCTGGACAGACTGGCTACACCTTC.